This T cell receptor beta chain was captured by sequencing in a study of blood T cell repertoires in COVID-19. TCRdb keeps only in-frame clones here, not all; method: immunoSEQ multiplex PCR. Here the sample spans approximately 100,000 clones, roughly 86% being singletons. Germline loops: CDR1 MDHEN, CDR2 SYDVKM. J was trimmed by 2 bases and V by 3 bases; bases with no gene match: 11. The CDR3 sequence is 17 residues long. This receptor was identified in a woman in her fifties or sixties with acute or convalescent COVID-19. Sequencing used peripheral blood. The chain uses TRBV28 and TRBJ2-7; 9 bases align to TRBD2. The chain's CDR3 is CASSFPVGASGTYEQYF. DNA for the CDR3: TGTGCCAGCAGTTTTCCCGTCGGGGCTAGCGGGACCTACGAGCAGTACTTC.